The next 24 T cell receptor beta chains were all read from a single sample in a study of T cells in Graves' hyperthyroidism and ophthalmopathy. TCR beta CDR3 region amplification was performed from RNA transcripts. The HTBI set primed first-round TCR CDR3 RT-PCR. TCRdb itself ran the multiplex PCR reads through MiXCR, one entry per CDR3 protein. The sample has hundreds of thousands of distinct CDR3 sequences, approximately 22% seen once; the top ten hold about half. The sequencing sample was made of blood. These receptors came from a woman in her 70s with Graves' ophthalmopathy.

This clonotype showed up many times. The chain carries TRBV2 and TRBJ1-3; D is possibly TRBD1 (5 bases). Per germline, CDR1 SNHLY and CDR2 FYNNEI. The CDR3 totals 15 residues. Trimming cost V 5 bases and J 2 bases, with 13 bases left between them. CDR3 sequence reads: CASSRDGATGNTIYF. CDR3 sequence (DNA): TGTGCCAGCAGTAGGGACGGCGCAACTGGAAACACCATATATTTT.

The V and J genes are TRBV20-1 and TRBJ1-4; D is perhaps TRBD1 (6 bases). CDR1 is DFQATT and CDR2 is SNEGSKA in the germline V gene (reference sequence). The CDR3 runs to 11 residues. The DNA of the CDR3 is TGCAAGGGGGGGGCTAATGAAAAACTGTTTTTT. Protein product: CKGGANEKLFF.

This clonotype came up many times. The chain uses TRBV3-1 and TRBJ2-7, with D unresolved. The V gene lost 1 base and the J gene lost 1 base, with 2 bases spanning the gap. The germline CDR1 and CDR2 sequences are LGHDT and YNNKEL (reference sequence). The CDR3 is 12 amino acids. The CDR3 nucleotides read TGTGCCAGCAGCCAAGCATCCTACGAGCAGTACTTC. Translated, it gives CASSQASYEQYF.

This clonotype was picked up a small number of times. In DNA, the CDR3 is TGTGCCAGCAGCTTAGTCCCTCTCAACGAGCAGTACTTC. It specifies CASSLVPLNEQYF. The chain has TRBV11-3 and TRBJ2-7; D remains unclear. Germline V CDR1 and CDR2: SGHNT, YENEEA. The CDR3 totals 13 residues. Deletions cut 1 base from V and 5 bases from J, with 9 bases between. Combining the CDR3 with reference TRBV11-3 and TRBJ2-7 gives the whole variable domain EAGVVQSPRYKIIEKKQPVAFWCNPISGHNTLYWYLQNLGQGPELLIRYENEEAVDDSQLPKDRFSAERLKGVDSTLKIQPAELGDSAVYLCASSLVPLNEQYFGPGTRLTVT.

This clonotype was picked up a small number of times. The chain employs TRBV7-8 and TRBJ1-5; no firm D call. Germline CDR1 is SGHVS and CDR2 is FQNEAQ. V dropped 4 bases and J dropped 2 bases, with 12 bases sitting between them. The length of the CDR3 is 15 residues. The CDR3 nucleotides are TGTGCCAGCAGCTCATTCGGGAGTGGCAATCAGCCCCAGCATTTT. Protein: CASSSFGSGNQPQHF.

As concerns this clonotype: This may arise from a read error, as a much more abundant clone is one base away. The chain uses TRBV5-4 and TRBJ2-3, with unresolved D. V lost 2 bases, J lost 2 bases, and 15 bases lay in between. This CDR3 contains 16 residues. Germline lookup yields CDR1 SGHNT and CDR2 YYREEE (reference sequence). Here the CDR3 reads CASSFMGSQSTDTQYF. In DNA form, the CDR3 reads TGTGCCAGCAGCTTCATGGGCAGTCAATCCACAGATACGCAGTATTTT.

Points on this clonotype: This clone may be a read error of a much larger clone one base away. The CDR3 does not end in the conserved phenylalanine or tryptophan, so this is likely a read error. This chain joins TRBV12-5 and TRBJ1-1; 7 bases align to TRBD1. The ends lost 1 base at V and 3 bases at J; junction bases unmatched: 11. The CDR3 is made up of 17 amino acids. CDR1 is LGHNT, CDR2 FRNRAP, per germline. CDR3 residues: CASGLGLGGAGDTEAFL. The CDR3 DNA follows: TGTGCTAGTGGTTTGGGATTAGGGGGCGCGGGGGACACTGAAGCTTTCCTT.

This clonotype was picked up a small number of times. This chain connects TRBV9 to TRBJ2-7; 11 bases align to TRBD2. The V segment lost 0 bases and the J segment 6 bases; nucleotides outside the gene matches: 2. CDR1 is SGDLS and CDR2 is YYNGEE in the germline V gene. There are 14 residues in the CDR3. The CDR3 is CASSVGLAGSEQYF. The CDR3 DNA is TGTGCCAGCAGCGTAGGACTAGCGGGGTCCGAGCAGTACTTC.

The genes are TRBV3-1 and TRBJ2-7; possible D gene TRBD2, 6 bases. Germline V gene lookup returns CDR1 LGHDT and CDR2 YNNKEL (reference sequence). The V and J ends lost 5 bases and 5 bases respectively, with 10 bases between them. The CDR3 is 12 residues long. The CDR3 sequence: CASSGGRNEQYF. As DNA, the CDR3 is TGTGCCAGCAGCGGGGGGAGGAACGAGCAGTACTTC.

To note about this clonotype: A read error may be the cause here, since a much bigger clone is one base away. The genes are TRBV6-5 and TRBJ1-1, with TRBD1 matching over 8 bases. The CDR3 sequence is 15 residues long. The germline CDR1 and CDR2 sequences are MNHEY and SVGAGI. The CDR3 spells CASSDSGQGITEAFF. The CDR3 DNA reads TGTGCCAGCAGTGACTCAGGACAGGGAATCACTGAAGCTTTCTTT.

Written as DNA, the CDR3 is TGCAGCGTTGGGACTAGCGGGAGAAACATTCAGTACTTC. This encodes CSVGTSGRNIQYF. The rearrangement joins TRBV29-1 to TRBJ2-4; TRBD2 aligns across 13 bases. V lost 4 bases, J lost 6 bases, and 0 bases stayed unmatched. The CDR3 is 13 amino acids. Germline V lookup: CDR1 SQVTM, CDR2 ANQGSEA.

Only a few counts were recorded for this clonotype. In DNA, the CDR3 is TGTGCCAGCAGTTCGGGTGACCTCTATGGCTACACCTTC. Its protein product is CASSSGDLYGYTF. V usage is TRBV28 and J usage is TRBJ1-2; D gene unclear. Germline V gene data show CDR1 as MDHEN and CDR2 as SYDVKM. The CDR3 contains 13 residues. Deletions cut 4 bases from V and 4 bases from J, with 10 bases between.

J is TRBJ2-7 and V is TRBV25-1; tentatively, D is TRBD2 (5 bases). Germline V gene sequence: CDR1 MGHDK, CDR2 SYGVNS. This CDR3 contains 13 residues. The ends were cut back, 3 bases at V and 5 bases at J, with 11 bases in the middle. The CDR3 nucleotides read TGTGCCAGCAGTGATAGCGTACCGAACGAGCAGTACTTC. This translates into CASSDSVPNEQYF.

This clonotype was detected ten times or more. The V gene is TRBV6-1, the J gene TRBJ1-4; 10 nucleotides align to TRBD1. V trimming: 5 bases; J trimming: 8 bases; junction bases outside the gene matches: 11. The CDR3 loop spans 16 amino acids. Germline assignment: CDR1 MNHNS and CDR2 SASEGT. In DNA form, the CDR3 reads TGTGCCAGCAGTAACGCCCCGGGACAGGGGACCGAAAAACTGTTTTTT. Translation gives CASSNAPGQGTEKLFF.

The rearrangement joins TRBV20-1 to TRBJ2-7, with 16 bases that match TRBD2. The CDR3 sequence is 14 residues long. V lost 6 bases to trimming and J lost 6 bases; unmatched junction nucleotides: 5. Germline CDR1 and CDR2: DFQATT and SNEGSKA (reference sequence). CDR3 sequence reads: CSALGLAGGSEQYF. The DNA of the CDR3 is TGCAGTGCCTTGGGACTAGCGGGAGGGTCCGAGCAGTACTTC.

The rearrangement uses TRBV3-1 and TRBJ2-5, with D perhaps TRBD2 (6 bases). V was trimmed by 1 base and J by 3 bases, leaving 12 bases between them. In germline, CDR1 is LGHDT, CDR2 YNNKEL (reference sequence). This CDR3 region has 15 residues. CDR3 protein: CASSQGGPGEETQYF. Written as DNA, the CDR3 is TGTGCCAGCAGCCAAGGGGGCCCGGGAGAAGAGACCCAGTACTTC.

On this clonotype: An end of the junction differs from the germline gene, which may be a read error. This rearrangement joins TRBV7-9 to TRBJ2-7; D may be TRBD1 (6 bases). Germline assignment: CDR1 SEHNR and CDR2 FQNEAQ (reference sequence). The CDR3 contains 14 residues. CDR3 in DNA: TGTGCCTGCAGCTTAAGGGGGTATCCCTACGAGCAGTACTTC. The encoded protein is CACSLRGYPYEQYF. Full variable domain (remainder filled in from reference TRBV7-9 and TRBJ2-7): DTGVSQNPRHKITKRGQNVTFRCDPISEHNRLYWYRQTLGQGPEFLTYFQNEAQLEKSRLLSDRFSAERPKGSFSTLEIQRTEQGDSAMYLCACSLRGYPYEQYFGPGTRLTVT.

This clonotype was recorded a few times. V gene TRBV27 combines with J gene TRBJ2-3; tentatively, D is TRBD2 (6 bases). Per the germline V gene, CDR1 is MNHEY and CDR2 is SMNVEV (reference sequence). V lost 7 bases to trimming and J lost 3 bases, with 8 bases between them. CDR3 length: 12 amino acids. The CDR3 protein is CASIAVTDTQYF. The CDR3 DNA reads TGTGCCAGCATAGCGGTGACAGATACGCAGTATTTT.

The J gene is TRBJ2-1, the V gene TRBV7-3; D perhaps matches TRBD1 (6 bases). Germline values: CDR1 SGHTA, CDR2 FQGTGA. The CDR3 contains 12 residues. Deletions cut 5 bases from V and 7 bases from J, with 9 bases between. CDR3 protein: CASSPGQNEQFF. The CDR3, as DNA: TGTGCCAGCAGCCCTGGACAGAATGAGCAGTTCTTC.

The V and J genes are TRBV7-3 and TRBJ2-2; no reliable D call. The CDR3 is made up of 15 amino acids. Trimming pared 4 bases from V and 3 bases from J, leaving 12 bases between. Germline CDR1 reads SGHTA; CDR2 reads FQGTGA. CDR3: CASSSHSGHTGELFF. Here the CDR3 DNA reads TGTGCCAGCAGCTCCCATTCTGGGCACACCGGGGAGCTGTTTTTT.

This clonotype was observed a few times. The DNA for the CDR3 is TGTGCCAGCAGCTTAGAGGGACCGGGGAATGAGCAGTTCTTC. Protein: CASSLEGPGNEQFF. The genes are TRBV7-6 and TRBJ2-1; either TRBD1 or TRBD2 may supply D (5 bases each). The V and J ends lost 1 base and 7 bases respectively, with 11 bases between them. This CDR3 is built from 14 residues. Germline CDR1 is SGHVS and CDR2 is FNYEAQ.

The V call is TRBV27, the J call TRBJ2-7, with 10 bases matching TRBD2. Trimming removed 10 bases from V and 0 bases from J; junction bases left unmatched: 9. In germline, CDR1 is MNHEY, CDR2 SMNVEV (reference sequence). CDR3 length: 15 residues. DNA of the CDR3: TGTGCCACCCGACTAGCGGGTACGAGCTCCTACGAGCAGTACTTC. Amino acid sequence: CATRLAGTSSYEQYF.

This clonotype was recorded at least ten times. V gene TRBV28 combines with J gene TRBJ1-2, with TRBD1 as a possible D gene (6 bases). Per the germline V gene, CDR1 is MDHEN and CDR2 is SYDVKM. The CDR3 contains 11 residues. The V gene lost 4 bases and the J gene lost 7 bases, with 7 bases spanning the gap. The CDR3 sequence is CASSSGVGYTF. The CDR3 DNA sequence: TGTGCCAGCAGTTCAGGGGTTGGCTACACCTTC.

The chain couples TRBV4-3 to TRBJ2-1; no clear D gene. The CDR3 contains 13 residues. Germline CDR1 is LGHNA and CDR2 is YSLEER. Trimming cost V 0 bases and J 12 bases, with 12 bases left between them. The CDR3 spells CASSQDLVPAQFF. Here the CDR3 DNA reads TGCGCCAGCAGCCAAGATTTGGTTCCAGCGCAGTTCTTC.